The 19 T cell receptor beta chains below were found in one sample sequenced in a study of regulatory T cells in long-lasting Graves disease. CDR3 regions were amplified by Arm-PCR using iRepertoire HTBI primers to build TCR beta libraries. One entry per CDR3 protein, called by TCRdb with MiXCR from the multiplex PCR reads. The sample has approximately 400,000 distinct CDR3 sequences, under 15% seen once; the top ten hold roughly 17%. Stated time point: newly diagnosed GD, antithyroid drugs for less than 3 months. PBMC RNA was the source of the TCR library. The same specimen was also included in a second study, on T cells in Graves' hyperthyroidism and ophthalmopathy.

The material sequenced was peripheral blood mononuclear cells (PBMCs), taken at new diagnosis, from a patient treated with antithyroid drugs. The source is a young woman with Graves disease.

Comments on this clonotype: This could be a read error, since a much larger clone is one nucleotide away. The rearrangement links TRBV20-1 to TRBJ2-7, with D tentatively TRBD2 (6 bases). Germline V gives CDR1 DFQATT, CDR2 SNEGSKA (reference sequence). Trimming removed 3 bases from V and 7 bases from J, with 16 bases in between. This CDR3 region has 13 residues. This CDR3 is CSASLASKAEQYF. CDR3 DNA sequence: TGCAGTGCTAGTCTAGCGTCAAAGGCTGAGCAGTACTTC.

This clonotype came up many times. The chain's CDR3 is CASSGQGEETQYF. The CDR3 DNA is TGTGCCAGCAGCGGCCAGGGGGAAGAGACCCAGTACTTC. The chain carries TRBV9 and TRBJ2-5; 7 nucleotides align to TRBD1. Germline V CDR1 and CDR2: SGDLS, YYNGEE. This CDR3 has 13 residues. V lost 3 bases to trimming and J lost 3 bases; unmatched junction nucleotides: 2.

Ten or more counts support this clonotype. The chain couples TRBV11-2 to TRBJ2-7; D might be TRBD2 (7 bases). Trimming cost V 5 bases and J 5 bases, with 19 bases left between them. The CDR3 spans 15 residues. CDR1 and CDR2 (germline): SGHAT, FQNNGV. This chain's CDR3 is CASSKGGGSLNEQYF. Written as DNA, the CDR3 is TGTGCCAGCAGCAAGGGGGGCGGGAGTCTCAACGAGCAGTACTTC. Supplemented by reference TRBV11-2 and TRBJ2-7, the full variable domain reads EAGVAQSPRYKIIEKRQSVAFWCNPISGHATLYWYQQILGQGPKLLIQFQNNGVVDDSQLPKDRFSAERLKGVDSTLKIQPAKLEDSAVYLCASSKGGGSLNEQYFGPGTRLTVT.

This clonotype was seen a handful of times. V is TRBV19 and J is TRBJ1-1; the D is unclear. Per germline, CDR1 LNHDA and CDR2 SQIVND (reference sequence). Trimming removed 5 bases at V and 5 bases at J, with 21 bases between. The CDR3 is made up of 16 amino acids. The CDR3 DNA reads as TGTGCCAGTAGTCCACTCCGGTCCCGGGCGAGGACTGAAGCTTTCTTT. Its protein is CASSPLRSRARTEAFF.

This clonotype was counted only a few times. The rearrangement joins TRBV12-3 or TRBV12-4 to TRBJ2-2; tentatively, D is TRBD2 (5 bases). The CDR3 covers 16 residues. The V end lost 7 bases, the J end lost 4 bases, and 19 bases lay between the germline ends. The DNA for the CDR3 is TGTGCCAGCACCCGCCTCGACTACCGATTCACCGGGGAGCTGTTTTTT. It is translated as CASTRLDYRFTGELFF.

The chain links TRBV12-3 or TRBV12-4 to TRBJ2-3; 9 bases match TRBD1. V shed 5 bases and J 8 bases; nucleotides not matched to a gene: 11. The CDR3 covers 15 residues. The CDR3 DNA sequence: TGTGCCAGCAGTCCATCGGGACAGGGATCAGGTACGCAGTATTTT. It encodes CASSPSGQGSGTQYF.

This clonotype was counted ten times or more. The gene calls are TRBV5-1 and TRBJ2-1; 7 bases line up with TRBD1. Germline V gene data show CDR1 as SGHRS and CDR2 as YFSETQ. The CDR3 is 17 residues long. The V segment lost 2 bases and the J segment 6 bases; nucleotides outside the gene matches: 14. Written as DNA, the CDR3 is TGCGCCAGCAGCTTAGTCCTGGTCAGGGGGTCGAGCAATGAGCAGTTCTTC. It translates to CASSLVLVRGSSNEQFF.

The rearrangement uses TRBV7-9 and TRBJ2-7, with D maybe TRBD2 (5 bases). The CDR3 runs to 13 residues. V gave up 5 bases and J gave up 3 bases, with 11 bases separating them. From germline, CDR1 is SEHNR and CDR2 FQNEAQ (reference sequence). CDR3 bases: TGTGCCAGCAGCCTTCCCGCGGGCTACGAGCAGTACTTC. Translated: CASSLPAGYEQYF.

Many counts were recorded for this clonotype. The chain uses TRBV12-5 and TRBJ2-7, with 12 bases identical to TRBD2. CDR1 is LGHNT, CDR2 FRNRAP, per germline. This CDR3 contains 15 residues. V was pared by 3 bases and J by 6 bases, with 6 bases of the junction left unmatched. The CDR3 reads CASGFSGLAGIEQYF. CDR3 in DNA: TGTGCTAGTGGTTTCAGCGGACTAGCGGGAATCGAGCAGTACTTC.

This clonotype came up many times. This chain connects TRBV28 to TRBJ2-5; D might be TRBD1 or TRBD2, each matching 6 bases. The CDR3 has 16 amino acids. Germline CDR1 is MDHEN and CDR2 is SYDVKM. V was pared by 10 bases and J by 2 bases, with 23 bases between. CDR3 in amino acids: CATGSGWGLGQETQYF. CDR3 nucleotide sequence: TGTGCCACTGGAAGCGGGTGGGGGCTAGGGCAAGAGACCCAGTACTTC.

The chain is built from TRBV2 and TRBJ2-7; 8 bases are shared with TRBD1. J gave up 0 bases and V 6 bases, and 4 bases lay outside the gene matches. The CDR3 loop spans 14 amino acids. CDR1 is SNHLY and CDR2 is FYNNEI in the germline V gene. DNA for the CDR3: TGTGCCAGCAGGACTCAGGGGGCCTCCTACGAGCAGTACTTC. Translating it yields CASRTQGASYEQYF.

This clonotype was detected many times. The chain links TRBV20-1 to TRBJ1-1, with 8 bases aligning to TRBD1. The CDR3 is 10 amino acids. Germline trimming cut 6 bases from V and 11 bases from J; bases unmatched to any gene: 5. Germline CDR1 and CDR2: DFQATT and SNEGSKA (reference sequence). The CDR3 nucleotides read TGCAGTGCCCTGGACAGGGTGGCTTTCTTT. This encodes CSALDRVAFF.

This clonotype was detected ten times or more. CDR3 loop: CAISEVRGLGGNNEQFF. The CDR3 DNA sequence: TGTGCCATCAGTGAGGTCCGGGGACTAGGTGGAAACAATGAGCAGTTCTTC. The V call is TRBV10-3, the J call TRBJ2-1; TRBD2 matches 8 bases. The V gene end was trimmed by 2 bases and the J gene end by 5 bases; junction bases not matched to a gene: 11. Germline CDR1 and CDR2: ENHRY and SYGVKD. This CDR3 contains 17 residues.

The chain couples TRBV5-1 to TRBJ1-6; D unresolved. Deletions cut 4 bases from V and 0 bases from J, with 26 bases between. Germline loops: CDR1 SGHRS, CDR2 YFSETQ. The CDR3 has 21 residues. As DNA, the CDR3 is TGCGCCAGCAGCCCGAACAACGAGATAGGACTATTGAGCTCCTATAATTCACCCCTCCACTTT. It specifies CASSPNNEIGLLSSYNSPLHF.

The rearrangement uses TRBV27 and TRBJ1-1; D uncertain. Germline CDR1 reads MNHEY; CDR2 reads SMNVEV (reference sequence). Trimming shortened V by 2 bases and J by 0 bases, and 7 bases separated the two germline ends. There are 14 residues in the CDR3. CDR3 in amino acids: CASSLTLMNTEAFF. The CDR3 DNA is TGTGCCAGCAGTTTAACCCTTATGAACACTGAAGCTTTCTTT.

This clonotype has at least ten counts. V gene TRBV7-8 combines with J gene TRBJ1-2; no clear D. Germline V gives CDR1 SGHVS, CDR2 FQNEAQ. The V and J ends lost 1 base and 6 bases respectively, with 6 bases between them. CDR3 length: 12 residues. CDR3 DNA: TGTGCCAGCAGCTTAGTAGGCGATGGCTACACCTTC. Its protein is CASSLVGDGYTF.

This clonotype was detected many times. The V call is TRBV7-9, the J call TRBJ2-1; 8 bases agree with TRBD2. The germline V gene encodes CDR1 SEHNR and CDR2 FQNEAQ (reference sequence). This CDR3 has 15 amino acids. V was clipped by 5 bases and J by 8 bases; unmatched bases: 11. The CDR3 sequence: CASSQVLAGDDEQFF. As DNA, the CDR3 is TGTGCCAGCAGCCAGGTCCTAGCGGGTGACGATGAGCAGTTCTTC.

This clonotype appeared many times. V usage is TRBV14 and J usage is TRBJ2-3; TRBD2 agrees at 8 bases. The CDR3 spans 15 residues. Trimming took 3 bases from V and 5 from J; bases not matched to a gene: 7. CDR1 and CDR2 from the germline V gene are SGHDN and FVKESK. DNA for the CDR3: TGTGCCAGCAGCCAGAGCGGGAGCAGAAGAGATACGCAGTATTTT. This codes for CASSQSGSRRDTQYF.

In this sample, this clonotype turned up many times. The chain joins TRBV25-1 to TRBJ1-1; 8 positions match TRBD1. The CDR3 has 15 amino acids. With 1 base clipped from V and 8 bases from J, the junction kept 9 bases outside the gene matches. Germline loops: CDR1 MGHDK, CDR2 SYGVNS. Here the CDR3 DNA reads TGTGCCAGCAGTGAATTAGACAGGGGCGATTCCGAAGCTTTCTTT. It yields the protein CASSELDRGDSEAFF.